These T cell receptor beta chains were read from a single sample in a study of blood T cell repertoires in COVID-19. The method was immunoSEQ multiplex PCR; TCRdb's version includes in-frame clones alone and lacks a portion of them. The data contain a few hundred thousand clones, about 89% of them seen just once; the ten biggest clones take up over 7.5%. Sequencing was carried out using peripheral blood. Every receptor here comes from a man in his forties who had recovered from COVID-19. Each CDR3 is given with its conserved first and last residue. Fields, in order: clone size, D gene, J gene, V gene, CDR3 protein, CDR3 DNA. A D gene is named only where the DNA matches it firmly. Clone sizes are given selectively: once, few, many, or a class where the clone is expanded.

>once|TRBD2|TRBJ2-5|TRBV9
CASGAEAGTETQYF
TGTGCCAGCGGGGCCGAAGCGGGGACAGAGACCCAGTACTTC
>.|.|TRBJ2-1|TRBV14
CASSQGGDEQFF
TGTGCCAGCAGCCAAGGAGGAGATGAGCAGTTCTTC
>many|TRBD1|TRBJ1-5|TRBV7-8
CASSAGQGAVQPQHF
TGTGCCAGCAGCGCGGGACAGGGGGCAGTTCAGCCCCAGCATTTT
>.|TRBD2|TRBJ2-3|TRBV6-5
CASSQRGGSTDTQYF
TGTGCCAGCAGTCAACGGGGGGGAAGTACAGATACGCAGTATTTT
>.|.|TRBJ2-7|TRBV3-1/TRBV3-2
CASSPSNTYEQYF
TGTGCCAGCAGCCCGAGTAATACCTACGAGCAGTACTTC
>few|.|TRBJ1-5|TRBV27
CASSLGRERQPQHF
TGTGCCAGCAGTTTGGGCAGGGAACGTCAGCCCCAGCATTTT
>.|TRBD2|TRBJ2-3|TRBV7-6
CASSLIGTSGTDTQYF
TGTGCCAGCAGCTTGATCGGGACTAGCGGGACGGATACGCAGTATTTT
>.|TRBD2|TRBJ2-7|TRBV19
CASRLAGGDYEQYF
TGTGCCAGCAGACTAGCGGGGGGCGATTACGAGCAGTACTTC
>.|.|TRBJ2-1|TRBV13
CASSLPLADEQFF
TGTGCCAGCAGCTTACCCTTAGCGGATGAGCAGTTCTTC
>.|.|TRBJ1-1|TRBV19
CASSKGLLRNMNTEAFF
TGTGCCAGTAGTAAGGGACTTTTAAGGAACATGAACACTGAAGCTTTCTTT